The source of this TCR beta chain is a study of cytotoxic CD8 clonotypes in ibrutinib-treated CLL. Background on the study: Some 10 relapsed/refractory, approximately 15 treatment-naive; around 18 IGHV unmutated. Findings and limits, study-wide: Public clonotypes (which were uncommon) either contracted or remained stable on treatment.

Libraries of TCR beta were made from approximately 2 micrograms of genomic DNA that came from cryopreserved PBMCs. This CDR3 is 13 amino acids long. Germline CDR1 reads ENHRY; CDR2 reads SYGVKD. The V and J ends lost 11 bases and 0 bases, in that order; junction bases with no gene match: 5. Of note for this clone: Its antigen remains unidentified.

Clones were sequenced by immunoSEQ multiplex PCR, and TCRdb holds only the in-frame ones, with some missing. The sample lists approximately 60,000 clones, 56% occurring once. The clonotype comes from a human donor with chronic lymphocytic leukemia. The V call is TRBV10-3, the J call TRBJ2-7; TRBD1 agrees at 9 bases. This material consisted of PBMCs, taken after 24 months of ibrutinib treatment. The CDR3 sequence: CAVDRGSSYEQYF. CDR3 coding DNA: TGTGCCGTAGACAGGGGGAGCTCCTACGAGCAGTACTTC.